The TCR beta chain described here comes from a study of T-cell memory formation after mild COVID-19. Study conclusions and caveats: Later expanders leaned CD4+, whereas clones that contracted between day 15 and 85 were balanced CD4/CD8.

A word on this clonotype: Its cognate antigen is unknown.

TCRdb called the 5' RACE reads again in MiXCR, with one record for every CDR3 protein. The repertoire has under 400,000 distinct CDR3 sequences, over 25% of them found once; the top ten carry roughly 13%. Trimming cost V 5 bases and J 13 bases, with 12 bases left between them. Germline V gives CDR1 SGHAT, CDR2 FQDESV (reference sequence). This CDR3 comprises 11 residues. V usage is TRBV11-1 and J usage is TRBJ2-1; a possible D gene is TRBD1 (6 bases). This receptor was taken from an adult woman who had mild COVID-19 (a few samples of this study predate the infection). Cell type and time point are not known. The sample consisted of PBMCs or a T cell subset sorted from them (not recorded which). CDR3 in DNA: TGTGCCAGCAGCGGGATGACAGGCCAGTTCTTC. Translated: CASSGMTGQFF. The variable domain in full, completed from reference TRBV11-1 and TRBJ2-1, reads EAEVAQSPRYKITEKSQAVAFWCDPISGHATLYWYRQILGQGPELLVQFQDESVVDDSQLPKDRFSAERLKGVDSTLKIQPAELGDSAMYLCASSGMTGQFFGPGTRLTVL.